This T cell receptor beta chain stems from a study of cytomegalovirus exposure and HLA in healthy donors (dated by TCRdb to the late 2010s). General notes on the study: An earlier analysis of some 600 of the donors reported roughly 300 Gb of sequence data and about 120 million unique TCR beta sequences obtained from around 190 million T cells. Donor age, sex, ethnicity and CMV serostatus were collected together with the repertoire data. The study profiled the T cell repertoires of 500 to 800 subjects by immunosequencing and related them to cytomegalovirus serostatus. Roughly 300 gigabases of sequencing data and some 85 million unique TCR sequences were included in an early release covering about 700 HLA-typed donors. To decide whether each TCR beta V gene segment behaved as functional or pseudogenic, an earlier analysis of approximately 620 of the donors relied on high-throughput TCR beta sequencing. High-throughput TCR immunosequencing, statistical association of individual TCRs with disease status, and machine learning were combined to predict cytomegalovirus infection status. Among the roughly 430 genotyped donors, 81% belonged to the genetic ancestry cluster associated with self-reported Caucasian donors. Typing coverage differed by locus: A, B, C, DRB1 and DQB1 were typed in roughly 629-630 donors, DQA1 in approximately 520, DPA1 in roughly 590, and DPB1 in 450 to 480. Among roughly 400 genotyped donors of the cohort, an average of around 250,000 unique TCR beta nucleotide sequences was sequenced per donor, of which roughly 18% were non-productive. Roughly five DR-DQ haplotypes were handled as single units for association and clustering, since linkage in the cohort was strong. HLA typing included class I and class II loci at four-digit resolution. A later genetic analysis took genome-wide SNP genotypes for about three fifths of the 666 donors and used that subset as a discovery cohort. The later analysis used no new phenotypic data to find candidate immune exposures, relying instead on TCR beta sequences and their occurrence across donors. All discovery cohort repertoires had been generated on a single sequencing platform. A later analysis re-analyzed previously published TCR beta repertoires from approximately 670 donors and added high-resolution HLA genotyping to study TCR occurrence patterns. The study was designed to test whether signatures of past pathogen exposure could be identified by cataloging public T cell receptors. Besides the first cohort of about 730 subjects, a separate validation cohort made up of roughly 120 different subjects was used. General conclusions and limits of the study: An association between a missense DCLRE1C variant and V-gene and J-gene trimming of TCR beta chains was found in a later genetic analysis and replicated in an independent cohort. The presence/absence analyses assumed that sequencing depth was roughly uniform across donors, and that assumption may not be true. This cohort had only TCR beta chains sequenced, and the lack of alpha or paired-chain data limited which features could be detected. Some IMGT-functional V segments, including TRBV6-2 and TRBV6-3, could not be distinguished by the 87-base-pair reads and were therefore excluded. Linkage disequilibrium might explain the correlated functional status among segregating V segments, but an unknown experimental factor could not be ruled out. A cluster of highly shared sequence variants was judged likely to be a technical artifact of the sequencing pipeline. A later genetic analysis reported fewer N-insertions in productive TCRs among donors in an Asian-associated ancestry cluster than the roughly 700-donor mean. Because counts were too low, more than 15 rarely observed V segments, including chromosome 9 orphons, were excluded from the earlier analysis of some 590 of the donors. When HLA alleles, especially DR and DQ, strongly co-occurred, attributing TCR associations to individual alleles was difficult. An earlier analysis of several hundred of the donors showed that most TCR beta V segments appeared in productive rearrangements either about 90% or about 30% of the time, which broadly matched IMGT annotations. According to the authors, the approach could potentially be generalized to other disease states and immunological phenotypes. In both the original and validation cohorts, the classifier was reported to diagnose cytomegalovirus status with high specificity and sensitivity. Compared with equally common non-associated chains, HLA-associated TCR beta chains in a later analysis were more clonally expanded and had lower generation probabilities. CMV serostatus was the only immune exposure information available for the cohort. A later analysis found that TCR association rates varied across HLA loci, with DRB1 alleles showing the most associated TCRs and HLA-C alleles the fewest. In vitro tests confirmed that three of the cytomegalovirus-associated TCR beta chains recognize cytomegalovirus antigens. In a later analysis, most CMV-associated TCR beta chains were found to appear HLA-restricted, with HLA associations seemingly driven largely by CMV exposure. While some public TCRs were present in many individuals, most TCR sequences turned up only very rarely across donors. A further reported finding was that TCR beta sequences accurately predicted the HLA-A and HLA-B alleles for most subjects in the first cohort. According to a later analysis, parvovirus B19, influenza, CMV and Epstein-Barr virus appeared linked to several top co-occurrence clusters. Because HLA typing was unavailable for some donors at each locus, only the typed subset was used in association tests. The study listed 164 TCR beta chains as associated with cytomegalovirus. A later analysis associated about 17,000 TCR beta sequences with specific HLA alleles at a false discovery rate of 0.05.

From the cysteine up to the phenylalanine, the CDR3 has a length of 15 residues. Of all the DNA, just the CDR3 is kept, 45 bases in frame from base 1. From the germline V gene, CDR1 is MDHEN and CDR2 is SYDVKM. The trim is 3 bases for V and 1 base for J, with a gap of 13 bases between the germline ends. Library preparation was by the immunoSEQ multiplex PCR assay. A mixture of 60 forward primers for TCR Vbeta segments and 13 reverse primers for TCR Jbeta segments was used in the multiplex PCR. A multiplex PCR assay on genomic DNA amplified the CDR3 region of rearranged TCR beta genes. The Illumina HiSeq System was used to sequence the amplified TCR beta libraries as 87-base-pair reads. In the authors' own workflow: In a later analysis, 80 million or so unique TCR beta chains were counted across the 500 to 700 repertoires, and approximately 11 million of these chains were shared by at least two donors. A nearest-neighbor algorithm error-corrected the raw reads and collapsed the reads into unique sequences, merging closely related sequences to remove PCR and sequencing errors. To assign V, D and J gene segments, CDR3 sequences were aligned to IMGT reference sequences. Each retained sequence needed at least a six-nucleotide match to both a V gene segment and a J gene segment. A rearrangement was called productive if the CDR3 had no stop codons and remained in frame with V and J, and every other rearrangement was called non-productive. CDR3 was defined by IMGT convention, running from the second conserved V-encoded cysteine to the conserved J-encoded phenylalanine. In an earlier analysis of roughly 610 of the donors, sequences lacking an unambiguous match to a single V gene segment were excluded. An earlier analysis of fewer than 750 of the donors classified V segments as functional when productive rearrangements were above 56.7% and as segregating when the standard deviation between donors was above 5%. A statistical classification framework was built to diagnose cytomegalovirus status from the catalog of TCR beta chain sequences. In a later analysis, V and J genes were assigned by comparing TCR nucleotide sequences against IMGT/GENE-DB human TR gene sequences. A later analysis assigned CDR3 sequences and most-parsimonious VDJ recombination scenarios with the TCRdist pipeline. In a later analysis, every TCR beta chain was defined by the combination of its CDR3 amino acid sequence and its V-gene family, and reads without a unique V-gene family were dropped. To address suspected cross-contamination and a sequencing artifact, a later analysis removed some 620 highly shared, low-generation-probability nucleotide sequences. In a later analysis, a clonal expansion index was calculated for each public chain from normalized within-repertoire ranks of inferred template counts. In a later analysis, generation probabilities were computed using a VDJ recombination model fitted to out-of-frame rearrangements, and the results were checked against IGoR. In a later analysis, hypergeometric tests were used to score TCR-TCR, TCR-HLA and TCR-CMV co-occurrence, with a repertoire-size bias correction applied to TCR pairs. To estimate false discovery rates, a later analysis permuted the HLA or CMV assignments 20 times. A later analysis grouped co-occurring TCRs with DBSCAN, adding TCRdist sequence similarity when clustering within HLA-allele-positive subsets. Repertoires with fewer than 30,000 or more than 120,000 public chains, plus five repertoires with anomalous nucleotide sharing, were excluded from co-occurrence clustering. As stored in TCRdb, this immuneACCESS dataset retains in-frame rearrangements with V and J assigned. A fraction of the clones does not appear; measured against another copy, unresolved V genes explain less than half of the discrepancy, and the remainder lacks a known reason. That table furnishes V, J and clone size, whereas the DNA furnished D and trimming. The sample has 120,000 to 150,000 clones on record, roughly four fifths of them singletons. The biggest ten clones account for around 3% of the sample.

Notes on this clone: Its antigen target is currently unknown. Base qualities are not provided; no much larger clone lies one nucleotide away.

In total, roughly 670 healthy bone marrow donors made up the cohort. All cohort members were sampled while nominally healthy, although unrecorded immune exposures were likely present. The donor was CMV seropositive and belonged to the group of 270 or so seropositive cohort members. A peripheral blood sample was provided by each donor, and peripheral blood mononuclear cells were used for TCR beta sequencing. Genomic DNA extraction from the blood cell samples was performed with the Qiagen DNeasy Blood Extraction Kit. The chain is made from TRBV28 and TRBJ2-7; the D gene lacks a confident call. This TCR derives from a young man in good health and CMV-seropositive. Material for sequencing was PBMCs. The DNA sequence is TGTGCCAGCAGTTTCAGGTCCTCATTTTCCTACGAGCAGTACTTC. Its translation reads: CASSFRSSFSYEQYF. Extended through the reference TRBV28 and TRBJ2-7 proteins, this CDR3 yields the full variable domain: DVKVTQSSRYLVKRTGEKVFLECVQDMDHENMFWYRQDPGLGLRLIYFSYDVKMKEKGDIPEGYSVSREKKERFSLILESASTNQTSMYLCASSFRSSFSYEQYFGPGTRLTVT.